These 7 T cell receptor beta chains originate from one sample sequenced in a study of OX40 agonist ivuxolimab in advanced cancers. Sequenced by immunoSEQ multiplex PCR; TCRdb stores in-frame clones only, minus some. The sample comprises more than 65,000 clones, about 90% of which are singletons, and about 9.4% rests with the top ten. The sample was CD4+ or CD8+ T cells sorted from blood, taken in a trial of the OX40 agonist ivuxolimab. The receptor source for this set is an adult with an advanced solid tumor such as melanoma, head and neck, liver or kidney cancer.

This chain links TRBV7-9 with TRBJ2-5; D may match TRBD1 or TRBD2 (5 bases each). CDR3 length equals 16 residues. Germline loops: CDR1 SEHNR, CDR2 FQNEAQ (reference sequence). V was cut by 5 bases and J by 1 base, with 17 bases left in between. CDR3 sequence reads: CASSPFPGQAQETQYF. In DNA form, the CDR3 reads TGTGCCAGCAGCCCCTTCCCGGGGCAGGCCCAAGAGACCCAGTACTTC.

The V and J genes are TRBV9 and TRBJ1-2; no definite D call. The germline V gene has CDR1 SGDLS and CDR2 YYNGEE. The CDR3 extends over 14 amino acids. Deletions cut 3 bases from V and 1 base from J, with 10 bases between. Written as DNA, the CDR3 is TGTGCCAGCAGCGGGCAGAGACTTAACTATGGCTACACCTTC. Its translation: CASSGQRLNYGYTF. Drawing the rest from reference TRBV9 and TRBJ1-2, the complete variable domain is DSGVTQTPKHLITATGQRVTLRCSPRSGDLSVYWYQQSLDQGLQFLIQYYNGEERAKGNILERFSAQQFPDLHSELNLSSLELGDSALYFCASSGQRLNYGYTFGSGTRLTVV.

DNA of the CDR3: TGTGCCAGCAGCTTAGAAGAGGGCAAGGGCACAGATACGCAGTATTTT. The encoded protein is CASSLEEGKGTDTQYF. The chain has TRBV7-9 and TRBJ2-3, with D maybe TRBD2 (5 bases). CDR1 is SEHNR and CDR2 is FQNEAQ in the germline V gene (reference sequence). V was trimmed by 1 base and J by 1 base, leaving 12 bases between them. The CDR3 length is 16 residues. Based on the CDR3 plus reference TRBV7-9 and TRBJ2-3, the full variable domain is DTGVSQNPRHKITKRGQNVTFRCDPISEHNRLYWYRQTLGQGPEFLTYFQNEAQLEKSRLLSDRFSAERPKGSFSTLEIQRTEQGDSAMYLCASSLEEGKGTDTQYFGPGTRLTVL.

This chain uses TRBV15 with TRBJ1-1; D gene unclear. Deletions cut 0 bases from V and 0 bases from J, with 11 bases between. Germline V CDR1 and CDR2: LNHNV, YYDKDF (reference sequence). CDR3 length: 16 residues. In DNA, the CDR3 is TGTGCCACCAGCAGAGATCCTCCCTCCTTGAACACTGAAGCTTTCTTT. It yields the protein CATSRDPPSLNTEAFF.

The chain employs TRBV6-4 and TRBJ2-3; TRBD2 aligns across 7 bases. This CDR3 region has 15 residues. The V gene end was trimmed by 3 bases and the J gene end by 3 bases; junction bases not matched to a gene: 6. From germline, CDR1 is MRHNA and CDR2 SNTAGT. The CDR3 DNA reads TGTGCCAGCAGTGAATTCGGGGGGTCAACAGATACGCAGTATTTT. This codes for CASSEFGGSTDTQYF.

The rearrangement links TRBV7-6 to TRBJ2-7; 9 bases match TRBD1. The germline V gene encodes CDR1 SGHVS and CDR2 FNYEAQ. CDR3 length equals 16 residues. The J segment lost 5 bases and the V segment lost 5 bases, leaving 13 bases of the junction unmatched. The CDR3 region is CASSGGSGTGIHEQYF. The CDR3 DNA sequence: TGTGCCAGCAGCGGGGGTAGTGGGACAGGGATCCACGAGCAGTACTTC.

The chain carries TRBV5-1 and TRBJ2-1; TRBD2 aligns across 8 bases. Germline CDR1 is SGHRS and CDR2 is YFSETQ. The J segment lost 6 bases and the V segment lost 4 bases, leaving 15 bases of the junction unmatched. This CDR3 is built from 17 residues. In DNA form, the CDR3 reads TGCGCCAGCAGCAAGGAGCCGAGCGGGGGTCCTTTCAATGAGCAGTTCTTC. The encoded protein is CASSKEPSGGPFNEQFF.